The 22 T cell receptor beta chains below come from one sample, sequenced in a study of blood T cell repertoires in COVID-19 (dated by TCRdb to 2019 to 2021). Receptor amplification or capture employed the immunoSEQ multiplex PCR assay. The immuneACCESS repertoire file appears here via TCRdb, limited to in-frame rearrangements. These files lack a portion of the clones; in checked studies, under half of the deficit traces to unresolved V genes, and the cause of the others is not known. The sample profile shows some 300,000 clones; 86% of them were found once. The ten largest clones add up to about an eighth of the sample. Sequences were obtained from peripheral blood. Receptor source: a woman in her seventies with COVID-19, enrolled during active disease.

The chain has TRBV7-2 and TRBJ1-2; 7 nucleotides agree with TRBD1. This CDR3 is 14 amino acids long. Losses at the gene ends were 5 bases for V and 7 bases for J; bases not matched to a gene: 10. The germline CDR1 and CDR2 sequences are SGHTA and FQGNSA. CDR3 sequence (DNA): TGTGCCAGCAGCGTGTTTACAGGGGAGGCTGGCTACACCTTC. It yields the protein CASSVFTGEAGYTF.

V is TRBV18 and J is TRBJ2-2; maybe TRBD1 (6 bases). This CDR3 comprises 15 residues. Trimming cost V 5 bases and J 6 bases, with 16 bases left between them. Germline values: CDR1 KGHSH, CDR2 LQKENI. The CDR3 protein is CASSSTLDSPGELFF. The CDR3 nucleotides are TGTGCCAGCTCATCCACCTTGGACAGTCCCGGGGAGCTGTTTTTT.

The V and J genes are TRBV5-4 and TRBJ1-5; D uncertain. This CDR3 spans 14 amino acids. V gave up 1 base and J gave up 2 bases, with 7 bases separating them. Germline values: CDR1 SGHNT, CDR2 YYREEE (reference sequence). CDR3 nucleotides: TGTGCCAGCAGCTTGCTGGGAGGCAATCAGCCCCAGCATTTT. Translation gives CASSLLGGNQPQHF.

This clone has a single count. The CDR3 region has the DNA TGTGCCAGCAGCTTAGCGTCCCCCGGGGGAAACACCATATATTTT. This sequence encodes CASSLASPGGNTIYF. The gene calls are TRBV7-2 and TRBJ1-3; D is unresolved. Germline CDR1 and CDR2: SGHTA and FQGNSA. CDR3 length equals 15 residues. V was trimmed by 0 bases and J by 4 bases, leaving 10 bases between them.

The chain joins TRBV3-1 (or the pseudogene TRBV3-2) to TRBJ1-1; perhaps TRBD1 as D (5 bases). The V end was cut by 6 bases, the J end by 2 bases, with 7 bases between. The germline V gene has CDR1 LGHDT and CDR2 YNNKEL (reference sequence). This CDR3 comprises 12 residues. CDR3 bases: TGTGCCAGCAGGGGACTTAACACTGAAGCTTTCTTT. Amino acid sequence: CASRGLNTEAFF.

The J gene is TRBJ2-2, the V gene TRBV5-5; 7 positions agree with TRBD1. There are 13 residues in the CDR3. Losses at the gene ends were 3 bases for V and 5 bases for J; bases not matched to a gene: 1. The germline CDR1 and CDR2 sequences are SGHKS and YYEKEE (reference sequence). The CDR3 loop is CASSSQGTGELFF. CDR3 DNA sequence: TGTGCCAGCAGCTCACAGGGGACCGGGGAGCTGTTTTTT. The variable domain in full, with the rest retrieved from reference TRBV5-5 and TRBJ2-2, is DAGVTQSPTHLIKTRGQQVTLRCSPISGHKSVSWYQQVLGQGPQFIFQYYEKEERGRGNFPDRFSARQFPNYSSELNVNALLLGDSALYLCASSSQGTGELFFGEGSRLTVL.

This chain joins TRBV24-1 and TRBJ1-2; 7 nucleotides align to TRBD1. Trimming removed 7 bases from V and 6 bases from J; junction bases left unmatched: 4. There are 12 residues in the CDR3. Germline CDR1 KGHDR, CDR2 SFDVKD. The CDR3 here is CATSQGVNGYTF. DNA for the CDR3: TGTGCCACCAGCCAGGGGGTCAATGGCTACACCTTC.

The chain has TRBV28 and TRBJ2-7; D is unresolved. V lost 2 bases, J lost 2 bases, and 7 bases lay in between. The CDR3 length is 13 residues. Germline V gives CDR1 MDHEN, CDR2 SYDVKM. This CDR3 is CASSLPNTYEQYF. The CDR3 nucleotides read TGTGCCAGCAGTTTACCTAATACCTACGAGCAGTACTTC.

This chain uses TRBV9 with TRBJ2-7, with TRBD1 matching 7 bases. This CDR3 has 14 amino acids. The junction had 9 bases not matched to a gene; V was cut back by 3 bases and J by 6 bases. Germline V gene lookup returns CDR1 SGDLS and CDR2 YYNGEE. CDR3 nucleotide sequence: TGTGCCAGCAGCGGGACAGGCCCCAAAGGCGAGCAGTACTTC. As protein: CASSGTGPKGEQYF.

The rearrangement links TRBV5-6 to TRBJ1-2, with 9 bases fitting TRBD1. Germline loops: CDR1 SGHDT, CDR2 YYEEEE. The V gene end was trimmed by 4 bases and the J gene end by 4 bases; junction bases not matched to a gene: 5. The length of the CDR3 is 14 residues. The CDR3 protein is CASSRGQGPYGYTF. In DNA form, the CDR3 reads TGTGCCAGCAGCCGGGGACAGGGTCCCTATGGCTACACCTTC.

This clone turned up a few times. The junction departs from germline at one end; a sequencing error may be responsible. The rearrangement links TRBV4-1 to TRBJ2-7; a weak D match, TRBD2 (6 bases). The CDR3 covers 13 residues. Germline assignment: CDR1 MGHRA and CDR2 YSYEKL. CDR3 sequence (DNA): TGCGCCAGCGCCCCAGGGCCAGGGCGAGCGGGCGACTTC. Protein product: CASAPGPGRAGDF.

A single count supports this clone. V is TRBV12-3 or TRBV12-4 and J is TRBJ2-7; 8 nucleotides match TRBD1. The CDR3 is 13 amino acids. With V trimmed by 8 bases and J by 3 bases, 6 bases remained unmatched. CDR3 coding DNA: TGTGCCAGCGGCCTTACAGGGGGCTACGAGCAGTACTTC. Protein: CASGLTGGYEQYF.

The V gene is TRBV7-9, the J gene TRBJ2-1, with TRBD1 matching 11 bases. The CDR3 runs 17 residues. Germline CDR1 is SEHNR and CDR2 is FQNEAQ (reference sequence). Trimming at V came to 2 bases and at J to 8 bases, leaving 11 bases not matched to a gene. As DNA, the CDR3 is TGTGCCAGCAGCTTAAGCAGTCGGTGGACAGGGGGCTATGAGCAGTTCTTC. Its protein product is CASSLSSRWTGGYEQFF.

This chain uses TRBV7-9 with TRBJ2-7; D remains ambiguous. Trimming pared 2 bases from V and 5 bases from J, leaving 4 bases between. Germline V gene sequence: CDR1 SEHNR, CDR2 FQNEAQ (reference sequence). There are 11 residues in the CDR3. This CDR3 is CASSLYDEQYF. CDR3 DNA sequence: TGTGCCAGCAGCTTATATGACGAGCAGTACTTC. Full variable domain (rest looked up from reference TRBV7-9 and TRBJ2-7): DTGVSQNPRHKITKRGQNVTFRCDPISEHNRLYWYRQTLGQGPEFLTYFQNEAQLEKSRLLSDRFSAERPKGSFSTLEIQRTEQGDSAMYLCASSLYDEQYFGPGTRLTVT.

The chain joins TRBV4-1 to TRBJ2-2; 10 nucleotides align to TRBD1. CDR3 length equals 17 residues. The germline gives CDR1 MGHRA, CDR2 YSYEKL. Trimming at V came to 1 base and at J to 6 bases, leaving 8 bases not matched to a gene. This CDR3 reads CASSQGVTGGWAGELFF. As DNA, the CDR3 is TGCGCCAGCAGCCAAGGTGTGACAGGGGGCTGGGCCGGGGAGCTGTTTTTT.

The chain couples TRBV24-1 to TRBJ2-5, with 10 bases matching TRBD1. Unmatched junction bases numbered 9, after V lost 4 bases and J lost 2 bases. Looked up from germline, CDR1 is KGHDR and CDR2 is SFDVKD. The CDR3 runs to 17 residues. CDR3 nucleotide sequence: TGTGCCACCAGTGACGAGACAGGGGGCATCGTTCAAGAGACCCAGTACTTC. It yields the protein CATSDETGGIVQETQYF.

The V call is TRBV27, the J call TRBJ1-1; 9 positions match TRBD1. CDR1 and CDR2 (germline): MNHEY, SMNVEV (reference sequence). V shed 4 bases and J 0 bases; nucleotides not matched to a gene: 9. The CDR3 runs 17 residues. This chain's CDR3 is CASSSPGTGLLNTEAFF. The CDR3 region has the DNA TGTGCCAGCAGTTCTCCCGGGACAGGGCTCTTGAACACTGAAGCTTTCTTT.

The chain is built from TRBV20-1 and TRBJ2-3; the D is unclear. The length of the CDR3 is 11 residues. V lost 4 bases and J 10 bases, leaving 12 bases between the germline ends. Germline V lookup: CDR1 DFQATT, CDR2 SNEGSKA (reference sequence). CDR3 amino acids: CSATNGGAQYF. CDR3 coding DNA: TGCAGTGCTACAAACGGCGGTGCGCAGTATTTT.

The chain is built from TRBV6-5 and TRBJ1-4; TRBD1 is a possible D gene (5 bases). Looked up from germline, CDR1 is MNHEY and CDR2 is SVGAGI. V was clipped by 0 bases and J by 8 bases, with 16 bases between them. The CDR3 consists of 16 residues. The CDR3 loop is CASSYSIGGVGEKLFF. The CDR3, as DNA: TGTGCCAGCAGTTACTCGATTGGGGGGGTGGGCGAAAAACTGTTTTTT.

The chain has TRBV3-1 (or the pseudogene TRBV3-2) and TRBJ2-5, with 9 bases that match TRBD1. CDR1 is LGHDT, CDR2 YNNKEL, per germline (reference sequence). V lost 5 bases and J lost 4; bases outside the gene matches: 11. This CDR3 is built from 16 residues. CDR3 DNA sequence: TGTGCCAGCAGCACGTCTTGGGACAGGGAGGCAGAGACCCAGTACTTC. Translation: CASSTSWDREAETQYF.

A single count supports this clone. The rearrangement joins TRBV3-1 (or the pseudogene TRBV3-2) to TRBJ2-3, with TRBD2 as a possible D gene (5 bases). V was pared by 6 bases and J by 4 bases, with 17 bases between. The CDR3 spans 15 residues. Germline assignment: CDR1 LGHDT and CDR2 YNNKEL (reference sequence). CDR3 bases: TGTGCCAGCAGATCGAGCGGTGTCGGGGCAGATACGCAGTATTTT. Translating it yields CASRSSGVGADTQYF.

DNA for the CDR3: TGTGCCATCAGTATCCTACAGGGGAGAGAAGCTTTCTTT. It specifies CAISILQGREAFF. The J gene is TRBJ1-1, the V gene TRBV10-3; the match to TRBD1 covers 7 bases. This CDR3 comprises 13 residues. Trimming cost V 5 bases and J 8 bases; bases outside gene matches: 8. Germline V gene data show CDR1 as ENHRY and CDR2 as SYGVKD.